Included here is one T cell receptor (beta chain) sequence, with context. The target antigen is unknown. This entry is derived from a study of CD8 T cells in Susac syndrome. Study results and limitations: Clonal expansion of Susac CD8+ cells peaked in TEMRA cells, and it also peaked in active patients.

Trimming shortened V by 5 bases and J by 7 bases, and 15 bases separated the two germline ends. The germline V gene encodes CDR1 SQVTM and CDR2 ANQGSEA. The CDR3 totals 12 residues. Roughly 0.45 to 1 ug RNA was reverse transcribed with random hexamers. A multiplex approach, immunoSEQ multiplex PCR, amplified TCR beta CDR3 across 54 Vbeta and 13 Jbeta. TCRdb used MiXCR to reprocess the immunoSEQ multiplex PCR reads, holding one entry per CDR3 protein. The top ten hold less than 0.2% of the sample, which has some 200,000 distinct CDR3 sequences, around 95% seen once. TEMRA cells were FACS-enriched, while CD8+ and CD4+ T cells were negatively isolated.

V is TRBV29-1 and J is TRBJ2-7; D is possibly TRBD1 (5 bases). The sample taken for sequencing was CD8+ T cells from PBMCs. This TCR derives from a human donor with Susac syndrome. CDR3 in DNA: TGCAGCGTTTTGGCAGGGCCAATTGAGCAGTACTTC. This gives the protein CSVLAGPIEQYF.